The sequence of this T cell receptor beta chain was determined in a study of cytomegalovirus exposure and HLA in healthy donors. V shed 3 bases and J shed 8 bases, with 16 bases lying between them. The CDR3 has 14 amino acids. Germline V gives CDR1 MNHNS, CDR2 SASEGT. Both 60 Vbeta primers and 13 Jbeta primers went into the PCR. Some clones are missing from TCRdb's copy, which holds only in-frame ones; the method was immunoSEQ multiplex PCR. The sample contains about 110,000 clones, 82% of which appear only once. Sequencing used PBMCs. The receptor was derived from a man between 45 and 60 years old in good health and CMV-seronegative. V usage is TRBV6-1 and J usage is TRBJ1-2; no reliable D call. In DNA, the CDR3 is TGTGCCAGCAGTGAGGCCAAATCGGAGACGGGCTACACCTTC. Residues: CASSEAKSETGYTF.